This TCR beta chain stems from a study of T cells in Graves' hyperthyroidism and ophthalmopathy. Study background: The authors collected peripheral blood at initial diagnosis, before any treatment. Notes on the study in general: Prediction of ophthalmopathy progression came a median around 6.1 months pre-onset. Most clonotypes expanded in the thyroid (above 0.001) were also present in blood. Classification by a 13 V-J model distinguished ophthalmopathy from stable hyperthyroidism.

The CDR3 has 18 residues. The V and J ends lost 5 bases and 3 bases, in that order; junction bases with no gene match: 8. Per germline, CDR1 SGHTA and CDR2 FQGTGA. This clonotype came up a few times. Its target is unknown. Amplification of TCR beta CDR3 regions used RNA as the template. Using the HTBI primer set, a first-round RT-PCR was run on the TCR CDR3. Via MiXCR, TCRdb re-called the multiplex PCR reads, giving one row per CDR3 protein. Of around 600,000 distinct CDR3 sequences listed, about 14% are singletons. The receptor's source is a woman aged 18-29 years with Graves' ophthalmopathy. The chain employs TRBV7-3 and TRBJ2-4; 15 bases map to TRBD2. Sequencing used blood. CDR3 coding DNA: TGTGCCAGCAGCCCAGGACTAGCGGGAGGGCCATTCAAAAACATTCAGTACTTC. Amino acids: CASSPGLAGGPFKNIQYF.